What follows are 31 T cell receptor beta chains derived from one specimen sequenced in a study of blood T cell repertoires in COVID-19. TCRdb's table, derived via immunoSEQ multiplex PCR, lists solely in-frame clones and lacks some. The top ten hold 13% of the sample, which has about 69,000 clones, about four fifths seen once. The sample was peripheral blood. These TCRs come from a man aged 45-65 years with COVID-19, enrolled during active disease.

This chain joins TRBV10-2 and TRBJ1-2, with 10 bases aligning to TRBD1. Germline CDR1 WSHSY, CDR2 SAAADI. Trimming took 3 bases from V and 7 from J; bases not matched to a gene: 5. The CDR3 contains 14 residues. DNA of the CDR3: TGCGCCAGCAGTGAAAGACAGGGGGCGCGTGGCTACACCTTC. Protein: CASSERQGARGYTF.

This chain joins TRBV3-1 (or the pseudogene TRBV3-2) and TRBJ1-5; 8 nucleotides line up with TRBD1. The CDR3 sequence is 15 residues long. The J segment lost 5 bases and the V segment lost 1 base, leaving 4 bases of the junction unmatched. In germline, CDR1 is LGHDT, CDR2 YNNKEL (reference sequence). The CDR3 coding sequence is TGTGCCAGCAGCCAAGGACAGGGGACCCATCAGCCCCAGCATTTT. It translates to CASSQGQGTHQPQHF.

This chain uses TRBV29-1 with TRBJ2-1; D may be TRBD2 (6 bases). V was pared by 2 bases and J by 1 base, with 15 bases between. The CDR3 has 16 residues. Germline V gene data show CDR1 as SQVTM and CDR2 as ANQGSEA. This CDR3 is CSVESEGSRSYNEQFF. The CDR3 nucleotides read TGCAGCGTTGAATCGGAGGGTTCAAGGTCCTACAATGAGCAGTTCTTC.

Here the CDR3 reads CASSSGTSDSTDTQYF. The CDR3, as DNA: TGTGCCAGCAGCTCGGGGACTAGCGATTCCACAGATACGCAGTATTTT. This chain joins TRBV11-2 and TRBJ2-3; 10 bases map to TRBD2. CDR1 and CDR2 from the germline V gene are SGHAT and FQNNGV. With 4 bases clipped from V and 2 bases from J, the junction kept 6 bases outside the gene matches. This CDR3 is built from 16 residues.

This rearrangement joins TRBV14 to TRBJ2-3; unclear D gene. The V end lost 2 bases, the J end lost 8 bases, and 17 bases lay between the germline ends. Germline lookup yields CDR1 SGHDN and CDR2 FVKESK. The length of the CDR3 is 15 residues. CDR3 DNA sequence: TGTGCCAGCAGCCAACGACACTGGTATGAACGTACGCAGTATTTT. This translates into CASSQRHWYERTQYF.

This clone was seen a single time. This rearrangement joins TRBV3-1 (or the pseudogene TRBV3-2) to TRBJ2-3, with a weak D call TRBD2 (5 bases). Germline loops: CDR1 LGHDT, CDR2 YNNKEL (reference sequence). V was clipped by 0 bases and J by 4 bases, with 8 bases between them. This CDR3 contains 14 residues. CDR3 sequence: CASSQDVRADTQYF. Here the CDR3 DNA reads TGTGCCAGCAGCCAAGATGTGAGGGCAGATACGCAGTATTTT.

The chain couples TRBV4-3 to TRBJ2-7; 7 positions match TRBD2. The CDR3 spans 14 residues. Trimming took 0 bases from V and 6 from J; bases not matched to a gene: 5. Per germline, CDR1 LGHNA and CDR2 YSLEER. Written as DNA, the CDR3 is TGCGCCAGCAGCCAAGATAGTGGGGGGGTCGAGCAGTACTTC. Protein: CASSQDSGGVEQYF.

The chain uses TRBV9 and TRBJ2-1; tentative D call: TRBD1 (7 bases). The germline CDR1 and CDR2 sequences are SGDLS and YYNGEE. V lost 7 bases to trimming and J lost 9 bases, with 20 bases between them. The length of the CDR3 is 14 residues. CDR3: CASGPRGAYSEQFF. The CDR3 bases are TGTGCCAGCGGGCCCAGGGGGGCCTATAGTGAGCAGTTCTTC.

The rearrangement joins TRBV5-1 to TRBJ1-5, with 7 bases fitting TRBD1. V gave up 4 bases and J gave up 2 bases; unmatched junction bases: 6. CDR1 and CDR2 from the germline V gene are SGHRS and YFSETQ. CDR3 length equals 15 residues. CDR3 residues: CASSLTGLGNQPQHF. The CDR3 DNA follows: TGCGCCAGCAGCCTGACAGGGTTGGGCAATCAGCCCCAGCATTTT.

The chain joins TRBV5-8 to TRBJ1-6, with a possible D match to TRBD1 (5 bases). The CDR3 is 17 residues long. Trimming took 0 bases from V and 7 from J, leaving 17 bases between them. Germline V gene data show CDR1 as SGHTS and CDR2 as YDEGEE. CDR3 amino acids: CASSLAYGAFGNSPLHF. The DNA of the CDR3 is TGTGCCAGCAGCTTGGCATATGGGGCGTTTGGAAATTCACCCCTCCACTTT.

V usage is TRBV11-2 and J usage is TRBJ2-7; TRBD1 matches 7 bases. The germline CDR1 and CDR2 sequences are SGHAT and FQNNGV. The CDR3 runs to 12 residues. V shed 4 bases and J 13 bases; nucleotides not matched to a gene: 10. CDR3 DNA sequence: TGTGCCAGCAGCTCACAGGGGCGGACCCCATACTTC. Translation gives CASSSQGRTPYF. Filled out from reference TRBV11-2 and TRBJ2-7, the complete variable domain reads EAGVAQSPRYKIIEKRQSVAFWCNPISGHATLYWYQQILGQGPKLLIQFQNNGVVDDSQLPKDRFSAERLKGVDSTLKIQPAKLEDSAVYLCASSSQGRTPYFGPGTRLTVT.

This chain connects TRBV4-3 to TRBJ2-7; tentative D call: TRBD2 (5 bases). Germline V CDR1 and CDR2: LGHNA, YSLEER. Between the trimmed V and J ends, which lost 6 bases and 7 bases, there was a span of 22 bases. This CDR3 has 15 residues. The CDR3 bases are TGCGCCAGCAGTCGGACCGGGGTAGGGAAGTGGGAGCAGTACTTC. This gives the protein CASSRTGVGKWEQYF.

The chain employs TRBV7-9 and TRBJ2-5, with a possible D match to TRBD2 (6 bases). This CDR3 has 15 amino acids. The germline V gene has CDR1 SEHNR and CDR2 FQNEAQ (reference sequence). The V gene lost 1 base and the J gene lost 4 bases, with 13 bases spanning the gap. CDR3: CASSLDRRRGETQYF. CDR3 DNA sequence: TGTGCCAGCAGCTTAGACAGACGGCGGGGAGAGACCCAGTACTTC.

This chain uses TRBV4-2 with TRBJ1-1, with D maybe TRBD1 (5 bases). Trimming pared 1 base from V and 4 bases from J, leaving 16 bases between. This CDR3 region has 16 residues. In germline, CDR1 is LGHNA, CDR2 YNFKEQ. The CDR3 DNA reads TGTGCCAGCAGCCAAGTGCGGACGTCCGGGGGCACTGAAGCTTTCTTT. Translating gives CASSQVRTSGGTEAFF.

The chain employs TRBV19 and TRBJ1-2; tentatively, D is TRBD1 (6 bases). Looked up from germline, CDR1 is LNHDA and CDR2 is SQIVND (reference sequence). Trimming removed 6 bases from V and 2 bases from J, with 19 bases in between. The CDR3 length is 16 residues. The CDR3 bases are TGTGCCAGTAGGGGGGTCCCAGGGGCCGAGAACTATGGCTACACCTTC. It encodes CASRGVPGAENYGYTF.

The V call is TRBV6-5, the J call TRBJ1-1, with D perhaps matching TRBD1 (5 bases). V was shortened by 6 bases and J by 4 bases, with 9 bases between the two germline ends. The CDR3 spans 12 residues. Germline lookup yields CDR1 MNHEY and CDR2 SVGAGI. CDR3 nucleotides: TGTGCCAGCAGAGACGGGGGCACTGAAGCTTTCTTT. It is translated as CASRDGGTEAFF.

This chain links TRBV30 with TRBJ2-3, with TRBD2 identical over 10 bases. V shed 8 bases, J shed 7 bases, and the junction held 9 bases outside the gene matches. Germline values: CDR1 GTSNPN, CDR2 SVGIG (reference sequence). CDR3 length: 13 residues. The CDR3 coding sequence is TGTGCCGGAACTAGCGGGGTAACAAATACGCAGTATTTT. This sequence encodes CAGTSGVTNTQYF.

The chain recombines TRBV27 with TRBJ2-1, with 7 positions matching TRBD2. V lost 8 bases to trimming and J lost 7 bases; unmatched junction nucleotides: 11. The V gene's germline CDR1 is MNHEY and CDR2 SMNVEV (reference sequence). CDR3 size: 14 residues. CDR3 bases: TGTGCCAGCTTTCGCGAGGGGCGGGGGAATGAGCAGTTCTTC. Its protein product is CASFREGRGNEQFF.

This clone was seen a few times. This rearrangement joins TRBV3-1 (or the pseudogene TRBV3-2) to TRBJ1-6, with TRBD1 matching over 7 bases. J lost 6 bases, V lost 5 bases, and 19 bases had no gene match. Germline assignment: CDR1 LGHDT and CDR2 YNNKEL (reference sequence). The length of the CDR3 is 19 residues. In nucleotides, the CDR3 is TGTGCCAGCAGCGAGTTAGGGGACAGAAAAATTCCCTTTAATTCACCCCTCCACTTT. This sequence encodes CASSELGDRKIPFNSPLHF.

V gene TRBV6-5 combines with J gene TRBJ2-7, with 11 bases that match TRBD2. The V gene's germline CDR1 is MNHEY and CDR2 SVGAGI. The CDR3 totals 16 residues. Trimming at V came to 0 bases and at J to 2 bases, leaving 3 bases not matched to a gene. The CDR3: CASSYSGLADPYEQYF. The CDR3 DNA reads as TGTGCCAGCAGTTACTCGGGACTAGCGGATCCCTACGAGCAGTACTTC.

This clone has just one count. The J gene is TRBJ1-2, the V gene TRBV7-9; 10 nucleotides align to TRBD1. Germline CDR1 and CDR2: SEHNR and FQNEAQ (reference sequence). The CDR3 covers 16 residues. J gave up 1 base and V 7 bases, and 9 bases lay outside the gene matches. CDR3 DNA: TGTGCCAGCAACCCGGGACAGGGGTCCGTTAACTATGGCTACACCTTC. It translates to CASNPGQGSVNYGYTF.

The rearrangement uses TRBV18 and TRBJ2-3; no firm D call. Trimming removed 3 bases at V and 2 bases at J, with 6 bases between. Germline V CDR1 and CDR2: KGHSH, LQKENI. The CDR3 is made up of 13 amino acids. CDR3 bases: TGTGCCAGCTCACCTACCTACACAGATACGCAGTATTTT. Its protein product is CASSPTYTDTQYF.

The genes are TRBV6-5 and TRBJ2-5; D is unresolved. The V gene lost 4 bases and the J gene lost 0 bases, with 12 bases spanning the gap. The CDR3 is made up of 15 amino acids. CDR1 and CDR2 (germline): MNHEY, SVGAGI. The CDR3 sequence is CASSSTAYNQETQYF. As DNA, the CDR3 is TGTGCCAGCAGTTCGACTGCCTATAACCAAGAGACCCAGTACTTC.

The CDR3 sequence: CASPLTEQETQYF. The CDR3 DNA reads TGTGCCAGCCCACTGACAGAGCAAGAGACCCAGTACTTC. The chain recombines TRBV2 with TRBJ2-5; TRBD1 is a possible D gene (5 bases). CDR1 SNHLY and CDR2 FYNNEI come from the germline V gene. V lost 8 bases to trimming and J lost 2 bases, with 12 bases between them. The CDR3 has 13 residues.

The chain couples TRBV7-9 to TRBJ2-1; D not resolved. The length of the CDR3 is 12 residues. Trimming took 6 bases from V and 9 from J, leaving 12 bases between them. Germline CDR1 reads SEHNR; CDR2 reads FQNEAQ (reference sequence). The CDR3 DNA reads TGTGCCAGCAGAGGTAGGCGGCCTGAGCAGTTCTTC. It translates to CASRGRRPEQFF.

This clone counts as medium-sized (0.01 to 0.1%). The J gene is TRBJ1-2, the V gene TRBV11-2, with 10 bases that match TRBD1. Germline CDR1 SGHAT, CDR2 FQNNGV. CDR3 length: 14 residues. The ends lost 5 bases at V and 5 bases at J; junction bases unmatched: 5. Here the CDR3 DNA reads TGTGCCAGCAGCCCCGGACAGGGGGTATATGGCTACACCTTC. As protein: CASSPGQGVYGYTF.

This chain joins TRBV2 and TRBJ1-1; 9 positions match TRBD1. Trimming took 6 bases from V and 3 from J; bases not matched to a gene: 2. Germline CDR1 reads SNHLY; CDR2 reads FYNNEI. The CDR3 totals 13 residues. The CDR3 here is CASSGDRDTEAFF. CDR3 bases: TGTGCCAGCAGCGGGGACAGGGACACTGAAGCTTTCTTT.

J is TRBJ2-3 and V is TRBV6-4, with D maybe TRBD2 (6 bases). With 2 bases removed from V and 0 bases from J, the gap between germline ends came to 9 bases. CDR1 is MRHNA, CDR2 SNTAGT, per germline. The CDR3 sequence is 15 residues long. The CDR3 spells CASSDAGPSTDTQYF. The CDR3 DNA reads TGTGCCAGCAGTGACGCGGGACCGAGCACAGATACGCAGTATTTT.

The chain employs TRBV10-3 and TRBJ1-2; weak D call: TRBD1 (5 bases). Germline V gives CDR1 ENHRY, CDR2 SYGVKD. The CDR3 runs to 13 residues. Trimming shortened V by 0 bases and J by 7 bases, and 9 bases separated the two germline ends. Written as DNA, the CDR3 is TGTGCCATCAGTGAGTCGGGGCTCTCTGGCTACACCTTC. It yields the protein CAISESGLSGYTF.

For this clone: An end of the junction does not agree with germline; a read error may underlie this. This specimen includes other DNA sequences encoding the same CDR3. V and J are TRBV7-3 and TRBJ1-6, with D tentatively TRBD1 (6 bases). The CDR3 spans 16 residues. Looked up from germline, CDR1 is SGHTA and CDR2 is FQGTGA. Written as DNA, the CDR3 is TGTGCTAGCAGCCTATCAGGGGTTATAGAAAATTCACCCCTCCACTTT. Translating gives CASSLSGVIENSPLHF.

V and J are TRBV2 and TRBJ2-1; D is possibly TRBD1 (5 bases). The length of the CDR3 is 15 residues. The V gene's germline CDR1 is SNHLY and CDR2 FYNNEI. V was trimmed by 6 bases and J by 4 bases, leaving 16 bases between them. CDR3 sequence reads: CASSFDRFQYNEQFF. DNA of the CDR3: TGTGCCAGCAGCTTTGACAGATTCCAATACAATGAGCAGTTCTTC.